Below, 7 T cell receptor beta chains from the same sample are listed, as sequenced in a study of T cells in Graves' hyperthyroidism and ophthalmopathy. TCR beta CDR3 sequences were amplified from RNA transcripts. With the HTBI primer set, the TCR CDR3 went through a first round of RT-PCR. Each CDR3 protein gets one entry after TCRdb re-called the multiplex PCR reads with MiXCR. This sample has 200,000 to 250,000 distinct CDR3 sequences, with less than 20% found just once. The sample consisted of blood. The receptor set was obtained from a woman in her forties or fifties with Graves' hyperthyroidism.

V is TRBV19 and J is TRBJ1-5, with 11 positions matching TRBD1. V shed 4 bases, J shed 9 bases, and the junction held 5 bases outside the gene matches. CDR3 length: 14 residues. CDR1 and CDR2 (germline): LNHDA, SQIVND (reference sequence). CDR3: CASSTGQGARPQHF. In DNA form, the CDR3 reads TGTGCCAGTAGTACCGGACAGGGGGCGAGGCCCCAGCATTTT.

This clonotype was detected many times. The CDR3 sequence is CASSPSPFNRVTFRTDTQYF. CDR3 nucleotides: TGTGCCAGCAGTCCCTCACCGTTCAACAGGGTAACTTTTAGAACAGATACGCAGTATTTT. The V and J genes are TRBV28 and TRBJ2-3, with a tentative D call TRBD1 (6 bases). CDR1 and CDR2 from the germline V gene are MDHEN and SYDVKM. Trimming removed 5 bases at V and 3 bases at J, with 30 bases between. The CDR3 length is 20 residues.

This chain links TRBV6-1 with TRBJ2-3; no firm D call. There are 12 residues in the CDR3. Trimming took off 4 bases at V and 1 base at J, with 3 bases between the two ends. Germline V CDR1 and CDR2: MNHNS, SASEGT. The CDR3 protein is CASSGGTDTQYF. CDR3 DNA: TGTGCCAGCAGTGGGGGCACAGATACGCAGTATTTT.

The genes are TRBV7-2 and TRBJ2-5, with 10 bases that match TRBD2. Germline V gives CDR1 SGHTA, CDR2 FQGNSA. CDR3 length: 15 amino acids. V lost 6 bases, J lost 5 bases, and 9 bases stayed unmatched. Written as DNA, the CDR3 is TGTGCCAGCAGTCCGGGACTAGCGACCCTCGAGACCCAGTACTTC. Translated: CASSPGLATLETQYF.

This clonotype was counted only a few times. The genes are TRBV6-5 and TRBJ2-1, with D perhaps TRBD2 (6 bases). V dropped 2 bases and J dropped 4 bases, with 12 bases sitting between them. This CDR3 contains 15 residues. The germline V gene has CDR1 MNHEY and CDR2 SVGAGI. CDR3: CASSYLARGYNEQFF. CDR3 DNA sequence: TGTGCCAGCAGTTACCTAGCGCGAGGATACAATGAGCAGTTCTTC.

This clonotype was seen only a few times. CDR3 sequence: CASSHGQGGASSNEQFF. The CDR3 coding sequence is TGCGCCAGCAGTCACGGACAGGGGGGGGCTAGCTCAAATGAGCAGTTCTTC. The chain carries TRBV5-1 and TRBJ2-1; 10 bases match TRBD1. After removal of 5 bases from V and 7 bases from J, the junction contained 15 bases not matched to a gene. The CDR3 is 17 residues long. Germline V CDR1 and CDR2: SGHRS, YFSETQ.

This clonotype was detected ten times or more. The rearrangement uses TRBV2 and TRBJ2-5; D ambiguous. The CDR3 covers 13 residues. Germline V CDR1 and CDR2: SNHLY, FYNNEI. Trimming removed 7 bases at V and 5 bases at J, with 14 bases between. In DNA form, the CDR3 reads TGTGCCAGCACCCTCAACCCACCTGAGACCCAGTACTTC. Its translation: CASTLNPPETQYF. The whole variable domain, filled in from reference TRBV2 and TRBJ2-5, reads EPEVTQTPSHQVTQMGQEVILRCVPISNHLYFYWYRQILGQKVEFLVSFYNNEISEKSEIFDDQFSVERPDGSNFTLKIRSTKLEDSAMYFCASTLNPPETQYFGPGTRLLVL.